The next 21 T cell receptor beta chains were all read from a single sample in a study of molecular identifiers for immune sequencing clone quantification. TCRdb re-called the PCR reads through MiXCR, storing one row per CDR3 protein. The sample has over 300,000 distinct CDR3 sequences, roughly 24% seen once. The material sequenced was naive CD8+ T cells from blood, with Jurkat cell RNA spiked in. Subset described: FACS-sorted CD8+CD4-CCR7+CD45RA+ naive T cells. The receptor source for this set is a human donor in good health. Some libraries in this study had Jurkat cell RNA spiked in.

The chain carries TRBV19 and TRBJ1-1; the match to TRBD1 covers 12 bases. This CDR3 is 20 amino acids long. V gave up 4 bases and J gave up 6 bases; unmatched junction bases: 21. CDR1 and CDR2 (germline): LNHDA, SQIVND (reference sequence). The CDR3 DNA is TGTGCCAGTAGTACCACCCCAGGGGGGACAGGGGGCTTCCCGAAGCCTGAAGCTTTCTTT. It encodes CASSTTPGGTGGFPKPEAFF.

This clonotype was detected ten times or more. This chain links TRBV7-9 with TRBJ2-3; D gene ambiguous. The CDR3 has 15 amino acids. V lost 2 bases and J lost 2, with 11 bases in between. Germline V lookup: CDR1 SEHNR, CDR2 FQNEAQ (reference sequence). CDR3 amino acids: CASSLSYGYTDTQYF. The CDR3 DNA is TGTGCCAGCAGCTTATCGTACGGATACACAGATACGCAGTATTTT.

This clonotype was seen at least ten times. This chain connects TRBV6-5 to TRBJ2-1; D not resolved. The V end lost 0 bases, the J end lost 7 bases, and 7 bases lay between the germline ends. The CDR3 runs 13 residues. Per the germline V gene, CDR1 is MNHEY and CDR2 is SVGAGI. The CDR3 sequence is CASSYSSRNEQFF. CDR3 DNA: TGTGCCAGCAGTTACTCATCACGGAATGAGCAGTTCTTC.

The chain combines TRBV4-3 with TRBJ1-2; no reliable D call. V lost 1 base and J 1 base, leaving 13 bases between the germline ends. This CDR3 has 16 amino acids. Germline CDR1 is LGHNA and CDR2 is YSLEER. The CDR3 reads CASSQGLLQVNYGYTF. CDR3 sequence (DNA): TGCGCCAGCAGCCAAGGGCTTCTTCAGGTTAACTATGGCTACACCTTC.

The chain recombines TRBV27 with TRBJ2-7; 11 bases map to TRBD1. The CDR3 consists of 14 residues. Germline CDR1 reads MNHEY; CDR2 reads SMNVEV (reference sequence). Trimming took 6 bases from V and 1 from J; bases not matched to a gene: 2. As DNA, the CDR3 is TGTGCCAGCAGGGGGACAGGGGGTTCCTACGAGCAGTACTTC. This gives the protein CASRGTGGSYEQYF.

The chain carries TRBV30 and TRBJ1-1; D call uncertain. There are 13 residues in the CDR3. In germline, CDR1 is GTSNPN, CDR2 SVGIG (reference sequence). The ends were cut back, 3 bases at V and 4 bases at J, with 12 bases in the middle. CDR3 region: CAWRPPGSTEAFF. CDR3 coding DNA: TGTGCCTGGAGACCTCCGGGGTCCACTGAAGCTTTCTTT.

This clonotype turned up a few times. The V gene is TRBV5-4, the J gene TRBJ1-1; 7 positions agree with TRBD1. Germline values: CDR1 SGHNT, CDR2 YYREEE (reference sequence). The CDR3 covers 13 residues. V lost 4 bases and J lost 6; bases outside the gene matches: 6. Here the CDR3 reads CASSGTAGSEAFF. DNA of the CDR3: TGTGCCAGCAGCGGGACAGCCGGCTCTGAAGCTTTCTTT. The full variable domain, in which reference TRBV5-4 and TRBJ1-1 provide the parts outside the CDR3, is ETGVTQSPTHLIKTRGQQVTLRCSSQSGHNTVSWYQQALGQGPQFIFQYYREEENGRGNFPPRFSGLQFPNYSSELNVNALELDDSALYLCASSGTAGSEAFFGQGTRLTVV.

At least ten counts were recorded for this clonotype. The CDR3 here is CSVGDSLQETQYF. The CDR3 bases are TGCAGCGTTGGAGACAGTCTCCAAGAGACCCAGTACTTC. J is TRBJ2-5 and V is TRBV29-1; a weak D match, TRBD1 (5 bases). V shed 4 bases and J shed 1 base, with 10 bases lying between them. CDR1 SQVTM and CDR2 ANQGSEA come from the germline V gene. This CDR3 is 13 amino acids long.

This clonotype has ten or more counts. V gene TRBV29-1 combines with J gene TRBJ1-1; D gene uncertain. This CDR3 spans 12 amino acids. Deletions cut 5 bases from V and 1 base from J, with 8 bases between. Germline CDR1 SQVTM, CDR2 ANQGSEA. CDR3 in DNA: TGCAGCGTTATCCCAGAGAACACTGAAGCTTTCTTT. Encoded protein: CSVIPENTEAFF.

This clonotype has at least ten counts. The CDR3 DNA is TGTGCCAGCAGCCAAGTAGCGGGAGGGGGAACCGGGGAGCTGTTTTTT. Its translation is CASSQVAGGGTGELFF. The rearrangement uses TRBV4-2 and TRBJ2-2; 11 bases match TRBD2. The CDR3 has 16 amino acids. The V segment lost 1 base and the J segment 5 bases; nucleotides outside the gene matches: 3. Germline assignment: CDR1 LGHNA and CDR2 YNFKEQ.

The rearrangement joins TRBV13 to TRBJ2-3; 10 positions agree with TRBD1. The CDR3 has 18 amino acids. The germline V gene encodes CDR1 PRHDT and CDR2 FYEKMQ (reference sequence). V gave up 3 bases and J gave up 0 bases; unmatched junction bases: 9. This CDR3 reads CASSFGTGDPTSTDTQYF. In DNA form, the CDR3 reads TGTGCCAGCAGCTTCGGGACAGGGGACCCGACTAGCACAGATACGCAGTATTTT.

This clonotype has more than one count but fewer than ten. V usage is TRBV2 and J usage is TRBJ1-5; D unclear. Trimming took 0 bases from V and 0 from J, leaving 6 bases between them. This CDR3 has 15 amino acids. Germline V lookup: CDR1 SNHLY, CDR2 FYNNEI. The CDR3 spells CASSEAGYSNQPQHF. CDR3 coding DNA: TGTGCCAGCAGTGAAGCGGGGTATAGCAATCAGCCCCAGCATTTT.

This clonotype was detected many times. The V call is TRBV21-1, the J call TRBJ2-7; TRBD2 is the table's D call and was not checked against the DNA. TRBV21-1 represents a pseudogene. The CDR3 is made up of 19 amino acids. CDR3 region: CASSKVWEAVKRYSYEQYF. The DNA for the CDR3 is TGTGCCAGCAGCAAAGTATGGGAAGCGGTGAAACGTTACTCCTACGAGCAGTACTTC.

This clonotype has only a few counts. The chain joins TRBV6-2 or TRBV6-3 to TRBJ2-7, with 7 bases aligning to TRBD2. Per the germline V gene, CDR1 is MNHEY and CDR2 is SVGEGT. The V gene end was trimmed by 6 bases and the J gene end by 3 bases; junction bases not matched to a gene: 8. This CDR3 is 14 amino acids long. The CDR3 DNA sequence: TGTGCCAGCAGCCCTAGCGGAGGGGTCTACGAGCAGTACTTC. Encoded protein: CASSPSGGVYEQYF.

This clonotype turned up a few times. The rearrangement joins TRBV30 to TRBJ2-1, with D uncertain. V dropped 3 bases and J dropped 3 bases, with 6 bases sitting between them. The CDR3 runs 12 residues. Germline lookup yields CDR1 GTSNPN and CDR2 SVGIG (reference sequence). The CDR3: CAWSLVYNEQFF. Written as DNA, the CDR3 is TGTGCCTGGAGCCTTGTCTACAATGAGCAGTTCTTC.

Points on this clonotype: A read error may explain this, as a much larger clone is one base away. J is TRBJ2-3 and V is TRBV6-5; 9 positions agree with TRBD1. V shed 10 bases, J shed 5 bases, and the junction held 13 bases outside the gene matches. Germline V lookup: CDR1 MNHEY, CDR2 SVGAGI. The CDR3 covers 15 residues. CDR3 protein: CANSRTGAVGDTQYF. The CDR3 DNA reads TGTGCCAACAGCCGGACAGGGGCGGTAGGAGATACGCAGTATTTT.

The J gene is TRBJ2-1, the V gene TRBV19; TRBD2 agrees at 10 bases. The trim removed 3 bases at V and 8 bases at J, leaving 7 bases unmatched. Germline V gives CDR1 LNHDA, CDR2 SQIVND (reference sequence). The length of the CDR3 is 15 residues. The CDR3 sequence: CASSMGASGSDEQFF. As DNA, the CDR3 is TGTGCCAGTAGTATGGGGGCTAGCGGGAGTGATGAGCAGTTCTTC.

This clonotype was picked up many times. V gene TRBV5-1 combines with J gene TRBJ2-7; D is undetermined. Trimming took 3 bases from V and 4 from J, leaving 14 bases between them. This CDR3 has 14 amino acids. The germline gives CDR1 SGHRS, CDR2 YFSETQ. The CDR3 DNA is TGCGCCAGCAGCTCCACGGGCGCGACTTACGAGCAGTACTTC. Amino acids: CASSSTGATYEQYF.

This clonotype has only a few counts. The chain employs TRBV7-2 and TRBJ2-3, with 13 bases aligning to TRBD2. Germline CDR1 reads SGHTA; CDR2 reads FQGNSA. The CDR3 has 16 residues. V lost 2 bases, J lost 6 bases, and 5 bases stayed unmatched. As DNA, the CDR3 is TGTGCCAGCAGCTTACCGGGACTAGCGGGAACGGATACGCAGTATTTT. Protein product: CASSLPGLAGTDTQYF.

Turning to this clonotype: This may come from a read error, since a much larger clone is one base off. The chain is built from TRBV29-1 and TRBJ2-3; 8 bases are shared with TRBD2. Germline lookup yields CDR1 SQVTM and CDR2 ANQGSEA. V dropped 8 bases and J dropped 2; count of bases not matched to a gene: 12. The CDR3 consists of 15 residues. This CDR3 is CSIDYSGASTDTQYF. The CDR3 nucleotides are TGCAGCATAGACTATAGCGGGGCGTCCACAGATACGCAGTATTTT.

The table lists this clonotype with a few counts. V and J are TRBV29-1 and TRBJ2-2; either TRBD1 or TRBD2 may fit D (5 bases each). CDR1 SQVTM and CDR2 ANQGSEA come from the germline V gene. V shed 5 bases and J shed 5 bases, with 9 bases lying between them. This CDR3 has 12 amino acids. The CDR3 sequence is CSVLRGTGELFF. CDR3 in DNA: TGCAGCGTTTTGAGGGGAACCGGGGAGCTGTTTTTT.